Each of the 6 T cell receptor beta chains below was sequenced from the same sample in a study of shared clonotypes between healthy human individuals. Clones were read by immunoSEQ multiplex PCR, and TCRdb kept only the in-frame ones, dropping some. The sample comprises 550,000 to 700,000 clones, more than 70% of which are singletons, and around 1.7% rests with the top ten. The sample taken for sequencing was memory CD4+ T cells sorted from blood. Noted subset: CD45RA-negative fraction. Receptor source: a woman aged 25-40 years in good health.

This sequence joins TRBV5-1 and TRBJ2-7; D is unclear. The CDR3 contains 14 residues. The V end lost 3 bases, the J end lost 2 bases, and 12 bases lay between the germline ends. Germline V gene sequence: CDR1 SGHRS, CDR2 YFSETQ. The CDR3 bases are TGCGCCAGCAGCTCGGACGTACCACCCTACGAGCAGTACTTC. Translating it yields CASSSDVPPYEQYF.

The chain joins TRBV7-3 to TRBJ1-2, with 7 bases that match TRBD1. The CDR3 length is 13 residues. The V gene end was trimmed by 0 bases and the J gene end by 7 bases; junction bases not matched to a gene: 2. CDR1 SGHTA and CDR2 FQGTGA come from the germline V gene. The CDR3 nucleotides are TGTGCCAGCAGCTTAACCGGGACAGCTGGCTACACCTTC. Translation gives CASSLTGTAGYTF. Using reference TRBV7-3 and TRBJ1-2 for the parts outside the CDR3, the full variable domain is GAGVSQTPSNKVTEKGKYVELRCDPISGHTALYWYRQSLGQGPEFLIYFQGTGAADDSGLPNDRFFAVRPEGSVSTLKIQRTERGDSAVYLCASSLTGTAGYTFGSGTRLTVV.

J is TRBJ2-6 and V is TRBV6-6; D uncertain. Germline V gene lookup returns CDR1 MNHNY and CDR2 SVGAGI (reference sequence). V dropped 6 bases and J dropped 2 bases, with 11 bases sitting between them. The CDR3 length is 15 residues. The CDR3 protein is CASRGRSTGANVLTF. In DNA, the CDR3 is TGTGCCAGCAGGGGCAGGAGCACTGGGGCCAACGTCCTGACTTTC.

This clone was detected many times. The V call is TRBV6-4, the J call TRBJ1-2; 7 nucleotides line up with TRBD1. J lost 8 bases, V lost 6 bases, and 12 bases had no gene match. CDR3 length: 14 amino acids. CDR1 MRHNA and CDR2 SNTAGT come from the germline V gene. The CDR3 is CASSPTGHVDGYTF. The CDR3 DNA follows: TGTGCCAGCAGCCCGACAGGGCATGTCGACGGCTACACCTTC.

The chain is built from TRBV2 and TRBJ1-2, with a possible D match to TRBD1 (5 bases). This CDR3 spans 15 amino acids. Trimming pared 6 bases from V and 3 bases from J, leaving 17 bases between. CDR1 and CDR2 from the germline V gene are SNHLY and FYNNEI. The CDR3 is CASSPQGGFDYGYTF. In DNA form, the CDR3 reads TGTGCCAGCAGCCCCCAGGGAGGGTTTGACTATGGCTACACCTTC. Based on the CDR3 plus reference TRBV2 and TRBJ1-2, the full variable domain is EPEVTQTPSHQVTQMGQEVILRCVPISNHLYFYWYRQILGQKVEFLVSFYNNEISEKSEIFDDQFSVERPDGSNFTLKIRSTKLEDSAMYFCASSPQGGFDYGYTFGSGTRLTVV.

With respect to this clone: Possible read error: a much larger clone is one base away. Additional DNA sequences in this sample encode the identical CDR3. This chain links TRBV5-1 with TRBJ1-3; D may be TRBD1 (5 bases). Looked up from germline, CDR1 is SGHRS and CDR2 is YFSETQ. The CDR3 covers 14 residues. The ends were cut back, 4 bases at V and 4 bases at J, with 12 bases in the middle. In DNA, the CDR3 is TGCGCCAGCAGCCCCGGGACCTCCGGAAACACCATATATTTT. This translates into CASSPGTSGNTIYF. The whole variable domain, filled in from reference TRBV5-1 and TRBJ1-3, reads KAGVTQTPRYLIKTRGQQVTLSCSPISGHRSVSWYQQTPGQGLQFLFEYFSETQRNKGNFPGRFSGRQFSNSRSEMNVSTLELGDSALYLCASSPGTSGNTIYFGEGSWLTVV.